The sequence of this T cell receptor (beta chain) was determined in a study of spatial heterogeneity in lung cancer. Study findings and constraints: Blood showed ubiquitous tumor TCRs more often at resection than at routine follow-up.

This sample's time point: sample taken at primary tumor resection. Whole RNA, which was extracted from tumor, nontumor lung tissue or frozen PBMC, was sequenced without any cell sorting. A total of roughly 72 untreated early-stage non-small cell lung cancer patients served as donors. TCRdb called the 5' RACE reads again in MiXCR, with one record for every CDR3 protein. The sample consists of 50,000 to 65,000 distinct CDR3 sequences, more than 7% of them appearing once. This clonotype has at least ten counts. The antigen is unknown. Trimming removed 8 bases from V and 7 bases from J, with 14 bases in between. This CDR3 has 12 amino acids. The germline CDR1 and CDR2 sequences are SNHLY and FYNNEI.

This receptor was taken from a female donor with early-stage non-small cell lung cancer. This chain links TRBV2 with TRBJ1-2; D is undetermined. The sequencing used PBMCs, collected at surgery. In DNA, the CDR3 is TGTGCCAGCTCCCCAGAACGAGTTGGCTACACCTTC. Residues: CASSPERVGYTF.